The 5 T cell receptor beta chains below come from one sample, sequenced in a study of persistence of HIV-infected CD4 T cells. Stimulation used approximately 9.6 ug/mL lysate from CMV-infected fibroblasts. Sorted nonresponding memory CD4+ T cells were CD40L-negative, CD69-negative, CD45RO-high. Antigen specificity for these receptors is unknown. This was the immunoSEQ version 4 assay in survey mode. TCRdb keeps only in-frame clones here, not all; method: immunoSEQ multiplex PCR. In the table there are more than 35,000 clones, around 80% of which are singletons. This sample comprised CD4+ T cells sorted from PBMCs after roughly 18-hour stimulation, obtained from a patient who received antiretroviral therapy. The receptors were gathered from an adult man with HIV who was CMV-seropositive.

V is TRBV3-1 (or the pseudogene TRBV3-2) and J is TRBJ2-1; possibly TRBD2 for D (6 bases). Germline V lookup: CDR1 LGHDT, CDR2 YNNKEL (reference sequence). The CDR3 totals 17 residues. V was cut by 1 base and J by 2 bases, with 15 bases left in between. This CDR3 is CASSQGSVRGTYNEQFF. The CDR3 DNA is TGTGCCAGCAGCCAAGGGTCAGTACGGGGGACCTACAATGAGCAGTTCTTC.

The chain links TRBV27 to TRBJ2-7, with D perhaps matching TRBD2 (5 bases). Germline V lookup: CDR1 MNHEY, CDR2 SMNVEV (reference sequence). Trimming stripped 5 bases from V and 6 bases from J, with 20 bases between. The CDR3 has 15 amino acids. The CDR3 DNA reads as TGTGCCAGCAGTATCCGGGATTTACCCCTCGGCGAGCAGTACTTC. Residues: CASSIRDLPLGEQYF.

The chain combines TRBV5-6 with TRBJ2-2; D remains ambiguous. Trimming left V 5 bases short and J 6 bases short, with 14 bases between. CDR3 size: 14 residues. Germline V gives CDR1 SGHDT, CDR2 YYEEEE. The CDR3 nucleotides read TGTGCCAGCAGTCTCAACATGGGGTCCGGGGAGCTGTTTTTT. Protein: CASSLNMGSGELFF.

The chain couples TRBV11-1 to TRBJ1-6; D unclear. Germline-derived CDR1 and CDR2 are SGHAT and FQDESV (reference sequence). Trimming took off 2 bases at V and 3 bases at J, with 8 bases between the two ends. The CDR3 totals 15 residues. For the CDR3, the DNA is TGTGCCAGCAGCTTACCAGGCATCTATAATTCACCCCTCCACTTT. Translated: CASSLPGIYNSPLHF.

The chain uses TRBV11-3 and TRBJ2-1, with 11 bases fitting TRBD2. CDR3 length: 16 amino acids. V lost 1 base to trimming and J lost 7 bases; unmatched junction nucleotides: 6. Germline CDR1 SGHNT, CDR2 YENEEA. CDR3 residues: CASSLATSGGDNEQFF. The CDR3 nucleotides are TGTGCCAGCAGCTTAGCTACTAGCGGGGGAGATAATGAGCAGTTCTTC.